This TCR beta chain was sequenced during a study of cytotoxic CD8 clonotypes in ibrutinib-treated CLL. Broader study findings: Public clonotypes, rarely seen, contracted or held steady on treatment.

To note about this clone: What it binds is not known.

Clones were read by immunoSEQ multiplex PCR, and TCRdb kept only the in-frame ones, dropping some. The table lists 150,000 to 200,000 clones, about four fifths of them singletons. Germline V gives CDR1 SGHTA, CDR2 FQGTGA. The CDR3 consists of 14 residues. The V and J ends lost 1 base and 4 bases, in that order; junction bases with no gene match: 2. This TCR derives from a human donor with chronic lymphocytic leukemia. The chain employs TRBV7-3 and TRBJ2-3; 7 nucleotides line up with TRBD2. The specimen comprised PBMCs, sampled after 24 months of ibrutinib treatment. As DNA, the CDR3 is TGTGCCAGCAGCTTAAGCGGGAGAGCAGATACGCAGTATTTT. It is translated as CASSLSGRADTQYF.